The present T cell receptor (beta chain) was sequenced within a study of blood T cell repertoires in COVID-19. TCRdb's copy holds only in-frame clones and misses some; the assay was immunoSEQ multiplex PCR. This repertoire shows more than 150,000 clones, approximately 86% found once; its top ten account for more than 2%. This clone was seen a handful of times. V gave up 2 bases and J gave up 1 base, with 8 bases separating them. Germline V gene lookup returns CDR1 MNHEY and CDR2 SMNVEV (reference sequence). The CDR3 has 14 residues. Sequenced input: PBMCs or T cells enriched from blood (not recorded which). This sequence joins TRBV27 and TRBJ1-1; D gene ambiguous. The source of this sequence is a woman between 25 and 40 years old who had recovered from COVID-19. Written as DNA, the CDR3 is TGTGCCAGCAGTTTAGGGAGATGGAACACTGAAGCTTTCTTT. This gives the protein CASSLGRWNTEAFF.